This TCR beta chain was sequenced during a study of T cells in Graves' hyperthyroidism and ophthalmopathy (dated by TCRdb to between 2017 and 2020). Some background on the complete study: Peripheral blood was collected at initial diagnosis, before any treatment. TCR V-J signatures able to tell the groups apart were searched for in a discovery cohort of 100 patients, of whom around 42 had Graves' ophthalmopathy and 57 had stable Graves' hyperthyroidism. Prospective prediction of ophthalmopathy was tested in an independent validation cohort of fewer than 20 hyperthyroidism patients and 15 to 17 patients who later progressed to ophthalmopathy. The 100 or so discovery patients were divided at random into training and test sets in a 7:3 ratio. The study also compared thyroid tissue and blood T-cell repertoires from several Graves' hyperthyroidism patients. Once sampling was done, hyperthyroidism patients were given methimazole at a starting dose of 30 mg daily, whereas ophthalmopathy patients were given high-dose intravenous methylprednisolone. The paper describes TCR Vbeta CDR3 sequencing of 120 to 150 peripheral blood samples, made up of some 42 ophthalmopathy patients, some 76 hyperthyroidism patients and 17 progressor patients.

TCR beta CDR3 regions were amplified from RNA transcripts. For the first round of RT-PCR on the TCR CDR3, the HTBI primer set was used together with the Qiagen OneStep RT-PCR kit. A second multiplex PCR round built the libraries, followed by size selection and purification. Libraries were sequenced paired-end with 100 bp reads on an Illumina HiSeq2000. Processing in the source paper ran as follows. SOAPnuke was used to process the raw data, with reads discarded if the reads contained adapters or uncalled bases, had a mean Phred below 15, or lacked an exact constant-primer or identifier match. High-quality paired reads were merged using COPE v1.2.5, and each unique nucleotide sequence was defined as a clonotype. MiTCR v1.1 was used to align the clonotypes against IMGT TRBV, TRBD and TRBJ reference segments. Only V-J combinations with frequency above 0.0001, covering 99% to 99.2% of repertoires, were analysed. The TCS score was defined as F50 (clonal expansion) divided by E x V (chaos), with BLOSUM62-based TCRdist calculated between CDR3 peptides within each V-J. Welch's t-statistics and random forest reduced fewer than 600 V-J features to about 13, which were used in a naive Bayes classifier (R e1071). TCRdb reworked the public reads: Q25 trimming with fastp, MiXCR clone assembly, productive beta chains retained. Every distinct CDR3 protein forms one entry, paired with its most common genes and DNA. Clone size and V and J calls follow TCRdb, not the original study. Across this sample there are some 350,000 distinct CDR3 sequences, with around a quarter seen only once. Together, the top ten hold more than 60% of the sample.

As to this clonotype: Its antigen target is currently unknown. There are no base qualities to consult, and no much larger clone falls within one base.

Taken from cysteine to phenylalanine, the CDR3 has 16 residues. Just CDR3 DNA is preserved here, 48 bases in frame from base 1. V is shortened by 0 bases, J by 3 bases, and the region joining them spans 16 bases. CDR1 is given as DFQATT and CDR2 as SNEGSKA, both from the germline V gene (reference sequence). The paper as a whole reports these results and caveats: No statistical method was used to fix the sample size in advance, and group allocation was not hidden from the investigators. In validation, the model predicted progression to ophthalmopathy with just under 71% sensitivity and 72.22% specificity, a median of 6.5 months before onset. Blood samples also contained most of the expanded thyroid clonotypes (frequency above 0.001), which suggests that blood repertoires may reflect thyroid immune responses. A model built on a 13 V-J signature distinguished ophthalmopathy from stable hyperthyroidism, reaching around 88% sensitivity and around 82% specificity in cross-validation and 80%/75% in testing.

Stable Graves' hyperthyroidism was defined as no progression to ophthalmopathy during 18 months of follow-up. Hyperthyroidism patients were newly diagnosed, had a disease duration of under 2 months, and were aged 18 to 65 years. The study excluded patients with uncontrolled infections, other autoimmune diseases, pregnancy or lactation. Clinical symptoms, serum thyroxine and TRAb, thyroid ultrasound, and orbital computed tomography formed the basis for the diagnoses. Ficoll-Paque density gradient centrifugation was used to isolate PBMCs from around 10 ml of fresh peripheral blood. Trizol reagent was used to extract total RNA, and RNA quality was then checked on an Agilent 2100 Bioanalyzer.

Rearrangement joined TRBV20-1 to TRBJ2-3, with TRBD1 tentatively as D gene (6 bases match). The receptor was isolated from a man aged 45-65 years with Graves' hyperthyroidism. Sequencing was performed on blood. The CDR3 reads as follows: CSARDSPQGWTDTQYF. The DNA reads TGCAGTGCTAGAGATTCCCCTCAGGGGTGGACAGATACGCAGTATTTT.